This T cell receptor beta chain was sequenced during a study of T cells after yellow fever vaccination. Across the study: With SMART-Seq v4 Ultra Low Input, the fractions containing low cell numbers were prepared. General study points: The study found a weaker secondary response that peaked faster, day 5 versus 15. High-abundance clonotypes from the bulk population could contaminate FACS-sorted repertoires.

This CDR3 region has 15 residues. The V gene's germline CDR1 is MNHEY and CDR2 SVGAGI. Trimming removed 3 bases at V and 5 bases at J, with 17 bases between. Remarks on this clonotype: As yet, its antigen is unknown.

The TCR cDNA carried a universal primer site and UMIs from 5'RACE template switching. TCRdb re-derived calls from the 5' RACE reads in MiXCR, one entry per CDR3 protein. The sample includes 300,000 to 350,000 distinct CDR3 sequences, around 4.1% of them seen just once. The specimen comprised PBMCs, sampled 5 days after the yellow fever booster vaccination. The sequence was obtained from a man aged 18 to 30 who received the YFV17D yellow fever vaccine. The chain couples TRBV6-5 to TRBJ2-7, with D maybe TRBD2 (6 bases). This CDR3 reads CASSYWPSDLNEQYF. CDR3 DNA sequence: TGTGCCAGCAGTTATTGGCCTAGCGATTTGAACGAGCAGTACTTC.